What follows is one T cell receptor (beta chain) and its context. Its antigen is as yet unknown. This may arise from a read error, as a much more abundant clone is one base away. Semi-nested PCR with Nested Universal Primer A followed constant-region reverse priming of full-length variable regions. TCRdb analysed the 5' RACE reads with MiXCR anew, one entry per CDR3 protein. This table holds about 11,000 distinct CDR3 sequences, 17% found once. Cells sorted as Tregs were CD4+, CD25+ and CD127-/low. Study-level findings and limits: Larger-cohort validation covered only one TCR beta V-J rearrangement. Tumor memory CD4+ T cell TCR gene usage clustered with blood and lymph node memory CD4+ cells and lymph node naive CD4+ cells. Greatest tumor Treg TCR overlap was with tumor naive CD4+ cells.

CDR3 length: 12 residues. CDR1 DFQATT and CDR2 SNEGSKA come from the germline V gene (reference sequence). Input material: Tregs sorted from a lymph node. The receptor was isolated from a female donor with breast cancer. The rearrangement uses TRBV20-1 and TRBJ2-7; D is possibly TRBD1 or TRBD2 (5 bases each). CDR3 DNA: TGCTGTGCGGGTTTGACAGACTACGAGCAGTACTTC. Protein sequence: CCAGLTDYEQYF.